Included here is one T cell receptor (beta chain) sequence, with context. The antigen remains undetermined. Template switching by 5'RACE produced TCR cDNA, adding a universal primer site and UMIs. Via MiXCR, TCRdb re-called the 5' RACE reads, giving one row per CDR3 protein. The sample yields 500,000 to 650,000 distinct CDR3 sequences, roughly a sixth seen once. The entry originates in a study of T cells after yellow fever vaccination. Study findings and constraints: A large majority of primary-vaccination clones showed up again after the booster (approximately 96% CD4, about 90% CD8). Secondary responses were weaker yet peaked faster, day 5 versus 15. FACS-sorted repertoires could harbor abundant contaminating bulk-population clonotypes.

Sequenced here: PBMCs, sampled more than 4 days after the first yellow fever vaccination. This sequence was found in a man between 18 and 29 years old who received the YFV17D yellow fever vaccine.

CDR3 amino acids: CASSYSGGGGRSLTQYF. Here the CDR3 DNA reads TGTGCCAGCAGTTACTCGGGGGGGGGAGGTCGGTCGCTTACGCAGTATTTT. This chain uses TRBV6-5 with TRBJ2-3, with 7 bases aligning to TRBD2. This CDR3 is 17 amino acids long. In germline, CDR1 is MNHEY, CDR2 SVGAGI. After removal of 0 bases from V and 8 bases from J, the junction contained 14 bases not matched to a gene.